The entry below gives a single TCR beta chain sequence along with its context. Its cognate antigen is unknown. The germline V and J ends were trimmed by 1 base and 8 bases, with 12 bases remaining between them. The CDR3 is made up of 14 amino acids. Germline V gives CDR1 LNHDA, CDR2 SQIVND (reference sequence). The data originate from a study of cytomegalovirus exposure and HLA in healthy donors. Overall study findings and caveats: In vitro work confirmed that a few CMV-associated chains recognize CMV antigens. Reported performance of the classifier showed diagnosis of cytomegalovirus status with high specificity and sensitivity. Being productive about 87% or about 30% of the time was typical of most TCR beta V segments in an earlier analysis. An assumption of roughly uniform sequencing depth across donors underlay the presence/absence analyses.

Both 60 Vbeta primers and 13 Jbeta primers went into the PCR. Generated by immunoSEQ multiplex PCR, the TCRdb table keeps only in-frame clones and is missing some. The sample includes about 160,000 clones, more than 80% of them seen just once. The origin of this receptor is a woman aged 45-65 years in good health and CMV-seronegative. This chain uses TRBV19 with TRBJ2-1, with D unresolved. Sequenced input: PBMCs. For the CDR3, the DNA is TGTGCCAGTAGTATAGTAACCCCCGCGTATGAGCAGTTCTTC. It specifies CASSIVTPAYEQFF.